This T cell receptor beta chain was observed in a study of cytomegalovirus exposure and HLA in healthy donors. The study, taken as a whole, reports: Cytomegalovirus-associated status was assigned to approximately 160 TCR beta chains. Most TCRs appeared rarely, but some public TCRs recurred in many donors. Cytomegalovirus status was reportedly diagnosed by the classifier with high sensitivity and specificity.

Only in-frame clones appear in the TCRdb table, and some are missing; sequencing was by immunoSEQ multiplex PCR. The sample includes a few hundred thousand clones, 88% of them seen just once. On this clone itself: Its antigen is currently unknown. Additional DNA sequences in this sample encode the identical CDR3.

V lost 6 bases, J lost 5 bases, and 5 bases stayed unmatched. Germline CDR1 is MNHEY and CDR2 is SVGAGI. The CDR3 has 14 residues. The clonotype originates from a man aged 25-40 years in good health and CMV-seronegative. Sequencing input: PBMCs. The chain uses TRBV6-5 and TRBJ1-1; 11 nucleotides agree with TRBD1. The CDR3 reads CASRGTGGNTEAFF. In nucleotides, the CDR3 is TGTGCCAGCAGGGGGACAGGGGGTAATACTGAAGCTTTCTTT.